This TCR beta chain was recovered during a study of regulatory T cells in long-lasting Graves disease. Study conclusions and caveats: Limited sample numbers may have lowered accuracy. New patients shared fewer public clonotypes (approximately 970) than persistent patients did (fewer than 3,000).

This clonotype was found a few times. Its target is unknown. Library construction for TCR beta used iRepertoire HTBI primers and Arm-PCR of CDR3 regions. Each CDR3 protein is one row after TCRdb ran MiXCR on the multiplex PCR reads. The sample carries roughly 450,000 distinct CDR3 sequences, roughly 23% recorded once. Time point defined: persistent/refractory GD, antithyroid drugs over 5 years with positive TRAb. RNA extracted from PBMCs served as the sequencing template. Germline V gene sequence: CDR1 LGHNA, CDR2 YSLEER. This CDR3 has 15 residues. The ends were cut back, 1 base at V and 4 bases at J, with 13 bases in the middle.

The chain joins TRBV4-3 to TRBJ1-2; D not resolved. This specimen was peripheral blood mononuclear cells (PBMCs), taken when the disease was refractory, from a patient treated with antithyroid drugs. The TCR comes from a female donor with Graves disease. DNA of the CDR3: TGCGCCAGCAGCCAAGTGGGCAGTTGGCGCTATGGCTACACCTTC. This encodes CASSQVGSWRYGYTF.